This T cell receptor beta chain appears in the sequencing data of a study of metastatic and nonmetastatic thyroid tumors. TCRdb re-called clones from the PCR reads using MiXCR. This sample has roughly 30,000 clones, with approximately 3.7% found just once. Patients were all untreated before their thyroid surgery. Trimming took off 5 bases at V and 4 bases at J, with 11 bases between the two ends. This CDR3 has 13 amino acids. Germline CDR1 reads MRHNA; CDR2 reads SNTAGT. This receptor was taken from a male donor with papillary thyroid cancer or a benign thyroid nodule (not recorded which). Some clones in this sample may be carry-over from other donors' samples. The sample consisted of blood. The gene calls are TRBV6-4 and TRBJ1-1; D gene unclear. The CDR3: CASSSDMGTEAFF. Here the CDR3 DNA reads TGTGCCAGCAGTTCAGACATGGGCACTGAAGCTTTCTTT.